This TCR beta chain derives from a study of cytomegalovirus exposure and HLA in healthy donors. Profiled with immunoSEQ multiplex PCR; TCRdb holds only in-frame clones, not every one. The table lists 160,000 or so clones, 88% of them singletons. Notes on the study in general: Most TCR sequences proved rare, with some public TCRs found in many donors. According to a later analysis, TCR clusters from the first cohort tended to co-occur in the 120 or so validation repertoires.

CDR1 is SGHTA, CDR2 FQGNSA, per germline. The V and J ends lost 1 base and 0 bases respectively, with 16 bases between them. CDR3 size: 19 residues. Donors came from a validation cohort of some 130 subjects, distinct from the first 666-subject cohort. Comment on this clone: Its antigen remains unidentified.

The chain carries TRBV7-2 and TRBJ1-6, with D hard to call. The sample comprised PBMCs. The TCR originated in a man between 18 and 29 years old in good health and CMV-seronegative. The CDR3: CASSLVGLSTSSYNSPLHF. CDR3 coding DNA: TGTGCCAGCAGCTTAGTCGGCCTTTCGACAAGCTCCTATAATTCACCCCTCCACTTT.